Listed below are T cell receptor beta chains from one sample, sequenced in a study of blood T cell repertoires in COVID-19. Libraries were prepared by immunoSEQ multiplex PCR; TCRdb keeps only in-frame clonotypes and omits some of them. The sample lists 250,000 to 350,000 clones, 92% seen once, with approximately 18% in the top ten. Sequencing input: PBMCs or T cells enriched from blood (not recorded which). All receptors come from a woman aged 25-40 years who had recovered from COVID-19. Each CDR3 is given with its conserved first and last residue. D genes are given only for firm matches. For some rows the clone size is stated as once, few or many, or as a class when expanded; others skip it.

clone_size	j_call	v_call	d_call	cdr3_aa	cdr3_nt
.	TRBJ2-3	TRBV5-1	TRBD2	CASSAGTSGPTDTQYF	TGCGCCAGCAGCGCTGGGACTAGCGGACCAACAGATACGCAGTATTTT
.	TRBJ2-1	TRBV5-1	TRBD1	CASSLAGTGATNEQFF	TGCGCCAGCAGCTTGGCGGGGACAGGGGCGACCAATGAGCAGTTCTTC
.	TRBJ2-1	TRBV9	.	CASSVLAGPYNEQFF	TGTGCCAGCAGCGTACTCGCGGGGCCTTACAATGAGCAGTTCTTC
.	TRBJ1-1	TRBV11-2	.	CASSFLQKNTEAFF	TGTGCCAGCAGCTTTTTACAGAAGAACACTGAAGCTTTCTTT
.	TRBJ2-1	TRBV23-1	.	CASSQSMKRTISYNEQFF	TGCGCCAGCAGTCAATCGATGAAGCGGACGATATCCTACAATGAGCAGTTCTTC
few	TRBJ2-2	TRBV2	.	CASSLGGNTGELFF	TGTGCCAGCAGTTTGGGGGGAAACACCGGGGAGCTGTTTTTT
.	TRBJ1-2	TRBV4-1	TRBD1	CASNRDRGLGGYTF	TGCGCCAGCAACCGGGACAGGGGGCTAGGTGGCTACACCTTC
.	TRBJ1-2	TRBV28	.	CASSLGGGSYTF	TGTGCCAGCAGTTTAGGTGGCGGGAGCTACACCTTC
.	TRBJ2-1	TRBV15	.	CATSRDVGVSYNEQFF	TGTGCCACCAGCAGAGATGTAGGAGTCTCCTACAATGAGCAGTTCTTC
.	TRBJ1-3	TRBV30	TRBD1	CAWSRDSFSGNTIYF	TGTGCCTGGAGCCGGGACAGCTTTAGTGGAAACACCATATATTTT
.	TRBJ2-1	TRBV18	.	CASSPWAGLINEQFF	TGTGCCAGCTCACCATGGGCAGGTTTAATTAATGAGCAGTTCTTC
.	TRBJ2-7	TRBV4-2	.	CASSQEAENYEQYF	TGTGCCAGCAGCCAAGAGGCGGAAAACTACGAGCAGTACTTC
.	TRBJ1-2	TRBV4-3	.	CASSQEGRGYGYTF	TGCGCCAGCAGCCAAGAGGGCAGGGGCTATGGCTACACCTTC
.	TRBJ2-5	TRBV5-1	TRBD2	CASSLASPGRGETQYF	TGCGCCAGCAGCTTGGCCTCCCCAGGGCGGGGGGAGACCCAGTACTTC
.	TRBJ1-1	TRBV7-9	.	CASSLEPGSLGEAFF	TGTGCCAGCAGCTTAGAGCCAGGGTCCCTTGGTGAAGCTTTCTTT
.	TRBJ1-6	TRBV10-3	TRBD1	CAIRTGSSYNSPLHF	TGTGCCATCAGGACAGGGAGCTCCTATAATTCACCCCTCCACTTT
.	TRBJ1-2	TRBV28	.	CASSVVVRRGYGAMDYGYTF	TGTGCCAGCAGTGTTGTGGTCAGGCGGGGGTATGGGGCTATGGACTATGGCTACACCTTC
.	TRBJ1-6	TRBV27	.	CASSSPLRGRNSPLHF	TGTGCCAGCAGTTCACCTCTCAGGGGTCGAAATTCACCCCTCCACTTT
once	TRBJ1-4	TRBV2	TRBD1	CASQGEVGEKLFF	TGTGCCAGCCAGGGGGAGGTCGGTGAAAAACTGTTTTTT
.	TRBJ2-5	TRBV4-3	.	CASSQDFASPGFATQYF	TGCGCCAGCAGCCAAGATTTCGCTAGCCCCGGTTTTGCGACCCAGTACTTC
.	TRBJ2-2	TRBV18	.	CASSRGGGTNTGELFF	TGTGCCAGCTCCAGGGGCGGGGGCACGAACACCGGGGAGCTGTTTTTT
few	TRBJ1-6	TRBV10-3	.	CAIRGPDSPLHF	TGTGCCATCAGGGGGCCGGATTCACCCCTCCACTTT
few	TRBJ2-7	TRBV4-1	.	CASSQITGNYYEQYF	TGCGCCAGCAGCCAAATCACAGGGAATTACTACGAGCAGTACTTC
.	TRBJ2-7	TRBV5-6	TRBD1	CASSPGQGLEEQYF	TGTGCCAGCAGCCCGGGACAGGGGCTGGAGGAGCAGTACTTC
once	TRBJ2-5	TRBV2	TRBD2	CATTGRERGETQYF	TGTGCCACCACTGGGCGGGAGCGTGGAGAGACCCAGTACTTC
.	TRBJ2-7	TRBV28	TRBD2	CASSSGGVGRPYEQYF	TGTGCCAGCAGTTCCGGGGGGGTCGGGAGGCCTTACGAGCAGTACTTC
.	TRBJ2-3	TRBV5-6	.	CASSLPGSTDTQYF	TGTGCCAGCAGCTTGCCAGGTAGCACAGATACGCAGTATTTT
.	TRBJ1-1	TRBV5-8	.	CASSLRGGEGAFF	TGTGCCAGCAGCTTAAGGGGTGGGGAAGGAGCTTTCTTT
.	TRBJ2-5	TRBV2	.	CASSASETQYF	TGTGCCAGCAGTGCTTCCGAGACCCAGTACTTC
.	TRBJ2-5	TRBV7-2	TRBD2	CASSLDLAGAETQYF	TGTGCCAGCAGCTTAGACCTAGCGGGAGCTGAGACCCAGTACTTC
.	TRBJ2-2	TRBV28	TRBD1	CASRRQGAGELFF	TGTGCCAGCAGGCGACAGGGGGCCGGGGAGCTGTTTTTT
.	TRBJ2-1	TRBV3-1/TRBV3-2	.	CASSPRGYNEQFF	TGTGCCAGCAGCCCCCGGGGATACAATGAGCAGTTCTTC
.	TRBJ2-1	TRBV18	TRBD2	CASSPGTSGISDEQFF	TGTGCCAGCTCACCCGGGACTAGCGGGATTTCAGATGAGCAGTTCTTC
.	TRBJ1-5	TRBV4-3	TRBD1	CASSQETGGAEPQHF	TGCGCCAGCAGCCAAGAGACAGGGGGCGCCGAGCCCCAGCATTTT
.	TRBJ2-7	TRBV5-6	TRBD1	CASSPDGQGASQYF	TGTGCCAGCAGTCCAGATGGACAGGGGGCATCGCAGTACTTC
few	TRBJ1-2	TRBV28	.	CASSFYSGHYGYTF	TGTGCCAGCAGTTTCTACTCAGGGCACTATGGCTACACCTTC
.	TRBJ2-3	TRBV6-2/TRBV6-3	.	CASSYSRTTGNADTQYF	TGTGCCAGCAGTTACTCGAGAACGACAGGAAACGCAGATACGCAGTATTTT
.	TRBJ2-2	TRBV6-4	.	CASSEQGNTGELFF	TGTGCCAGCAGCGAACAGGGAAACACCGGGGAGCTGTTTTTT
.	TRBJ2-3	TRBV9	TRBD2	CASSVGSWGRGSDTQYF	TGTGCCAGCAGCGTAGGATCGTGGGGGAGGGGCTCAGATACGCAGTATTTT
.	TRBJ1-6	TRBV7-2	TRBD1	CASSSRTGDSPLHF	TGTGCCAGCAGCTCCAGGACAGGGGATTCACCCCTCCACTTT
.	TRBJ2-3	TRBV2	TRBD2	CASRLAGGLTDTQYF	TGTGCCAGCAGATTAGCGGGGGGGTTGACAGATACGCAGTATTTT
.	TRBJ2-2	TRBV2	.	CVSGPRGTGELFF	TGTGTCTCGGGTCCGCGGGGCACCGGGGAGCTGTTTTTT
once	TRBJ2-7	TRBV28	TRBD1	CASSSDVIQGAGKGEQYF	TGTGCCAGCAGTTCAGACGTAATACAGGGGGCCGGAAAAGGCGAGCAGTACTTC
.	TRBJ1-6	TRBV18	.	CASSPAGNNSPLHF	TGTGCCAGCTCACCGGCAGGGAATAATTCACCCCTCCACTTT
.	TRBJ2-2	TRBV7-3	.	CASSLGDGELFF	TGTGCCAGCAGCCTAGGAGATGGGGAGCTGTTTTTT
.	TRBJ1-6	TRBV28	.	CASREGAPLHF	TGTGCCAGCAGGGAAGGGGCACCCCTCCACTTT
once	TRBJ2-7	TRBV3-1/TRBV3-2	TRBD1	CASSPRTGSEQYF	TGTGCCAGCAGCCCCCGGACAGGGTCCGAGCAGTACTTC
.	TRBJ1-1	TRBV5-4	.	CASSYELNTEAFF	TGTGCCAGCAGCTACGAGCTGAACACTGAAGCTTTCTTT
.	TRBJ2-4	TRBV28	TRBD1	CASSPGQGASWAKNIQYF	TGTGCCAGCAGTCCAGGACAGGGGGCTAGTTGGGCCAAAAACATTCAGTACTTC
few	TRBJ1-1	TRBV2	TRBD1	CASRDTGGRTEAFF	TGTGCCAGCAGGGACACAGGGGGAAGGACTGAAGCTTTCTTT
.	TRBJ2-2	TRBV11-2	TRBD2	CASSSMGLAGGELFF	TGTGCCAGCAGCTCCATGGGTTTAGCGGGGGGGGAGCTGTTTTTT
.	TRBJ2-1	TRBV5-4	.	CASGLIGGYNEQFF	TGTGCCAGCGGCCTCATCGGGGGCTACAATGAGCAGTTCTTC
.	TRBJ1-5	TRBV2	TRBD1	CASSDRTGGPNQPQHF	TGTGCCAGCAGTGACCGGACAGGGGGACCAAATCAGCCCCAGCATTTT
.	TRBJ2-2	TRBV5-6	TRBD2	CASSFSGSAGELFF	TGTGCCAGCAGCTTTAGCGGGAGTGCCGGGGAGCTGTTTTTT
.	TRBJ2-3	TRBV5-6	.	CASSLGQLQRQYF	TGTGCCAGCAGCTTGGGTCAGTTACAGAGGCAGTATTTT
.	TRBJ1-1	TRBV28	.	CASSSGGRPFEAFF	TGTGCCAGCAGTTCGGGGGGGCGGCCCTTTGAAGCTTTCTTT
.	TRBJ2-7	TRBV5-4	.	CASSLAYEKEQYF	TGTGCCAGCAGCTTGGCCTATGAAAAGGAGCAGTACTTC
once	TRBJ1-1	TRBV2	TRBD1	CASRLEGQGNTEAFF	TGTGCCAGCAGATTGGAGGGACAGGGGAACACTGAAGCTTTCTTT
.	TRBJ2-3	TRBV24-1	TRBD2	CATSDLGGASTDTQYF	TGTGCCACCAGTGACCTCGGGGGGGCTAGCACAGATACGCAGTATTTT